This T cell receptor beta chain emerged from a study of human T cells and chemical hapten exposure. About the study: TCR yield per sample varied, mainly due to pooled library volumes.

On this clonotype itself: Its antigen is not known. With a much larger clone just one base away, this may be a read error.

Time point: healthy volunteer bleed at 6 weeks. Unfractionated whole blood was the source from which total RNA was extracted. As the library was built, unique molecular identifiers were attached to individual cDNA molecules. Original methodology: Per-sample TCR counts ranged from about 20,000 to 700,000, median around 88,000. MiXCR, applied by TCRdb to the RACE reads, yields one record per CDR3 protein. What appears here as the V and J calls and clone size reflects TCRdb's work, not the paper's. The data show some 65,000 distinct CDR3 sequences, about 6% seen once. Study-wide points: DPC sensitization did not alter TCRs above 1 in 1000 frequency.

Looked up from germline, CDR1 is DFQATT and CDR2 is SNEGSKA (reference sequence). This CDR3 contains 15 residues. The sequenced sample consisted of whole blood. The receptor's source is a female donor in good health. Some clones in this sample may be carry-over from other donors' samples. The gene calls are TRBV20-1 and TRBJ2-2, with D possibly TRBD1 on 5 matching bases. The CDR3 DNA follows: TGCGGTGCTCACTACCCCAGGGAGAACACCGGGGAGCTGTTTTTT. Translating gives CGAHYPRENTGELFF.